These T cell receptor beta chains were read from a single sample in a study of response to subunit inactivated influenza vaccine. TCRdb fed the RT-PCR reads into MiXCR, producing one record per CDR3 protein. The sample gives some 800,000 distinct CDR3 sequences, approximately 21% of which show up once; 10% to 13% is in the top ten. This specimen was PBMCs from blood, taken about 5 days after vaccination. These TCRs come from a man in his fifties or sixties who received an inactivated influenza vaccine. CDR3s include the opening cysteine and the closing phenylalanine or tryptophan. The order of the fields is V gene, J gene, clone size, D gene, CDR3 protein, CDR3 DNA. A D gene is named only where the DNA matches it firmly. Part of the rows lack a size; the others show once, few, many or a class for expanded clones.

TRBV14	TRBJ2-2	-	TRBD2	CASTRAGTNTGELFF	TGTGCCAGCACCCGAGCGGGGACGAACACCGGGGAGCTGTTTTTT
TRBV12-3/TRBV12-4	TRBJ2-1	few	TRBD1	CASSPYGQGVRFF	TGTGCCAGCAGTCCATATGGACAGGGGGTTCGGTTCTTC
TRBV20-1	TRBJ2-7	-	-	CSARTVGYEQYF	TGCAGTGCCCGTACCGTGGGTTACGAGCAGTACTTC
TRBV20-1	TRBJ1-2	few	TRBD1	CSARGSDRGGGYTF	TGCAGTGCTAGAGGATCGGACAGGGGTGGTGGCTACACCTTC
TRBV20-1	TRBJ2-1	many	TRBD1	CSGNYRGNEQFF	TGCAGTGGAAATTACAGGGGCAATGAGCAGTTCTTC
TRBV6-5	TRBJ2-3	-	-	CASSYGRSRADTQYF	TGTGCCAGCAGTTACGGCAGGTCCAGGGCAGATACGCAGTATTTT
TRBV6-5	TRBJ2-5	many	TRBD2	CASSSPGLAGGYQETQYF	TGTGCCAGCAGTTCCCCCGGACTAGCGGGGGGGTACCAAGAGACCCAGTACTTC
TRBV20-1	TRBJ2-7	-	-	CSARRDESYEQYF	TGCAGTGCTAGAAGGGACGAGAGCTACGAGCAGTACTTC
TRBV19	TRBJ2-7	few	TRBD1	CASNPGDRVYEQYF	TGTGCCAGTAACCCCGGGGACAGGGTCTACGAGCAGTACTTC
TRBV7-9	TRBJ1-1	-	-	CASSLYNREKTFF	TGTGCCAGCAGCTTGTACAACAGGGAGAAAACTTTCTTT
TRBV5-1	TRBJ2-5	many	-	CASRGEETQYF	TGCGCCAGCAGAGGGGAAGAGACCCAGTACTTC
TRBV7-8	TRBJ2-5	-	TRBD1	CASSPSSLGQGQETQYF	TGTGCCAGCAGCCCTTCATCGCTCGGACAGGGCCAAGAGACCCAGTACTTC
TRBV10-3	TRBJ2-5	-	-	CAISEKGIWETQYF	TGTGCCATCAGTGAAAAGGGAATCTGGGAGACCCAGTACTTC
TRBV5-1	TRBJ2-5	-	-	CASSGGPAQETQYF	TGCGCCAGCAGCGGGGGACCCGCTCAAGAGACCCAGTACTTC
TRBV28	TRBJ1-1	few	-	CASTYSGGVMNTEAFF	TGTGCCAGCACCTACAGCGGGGGGGTCATGAACACTGAAGCTTTCTTT
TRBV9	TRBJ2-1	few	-	CASSVEYLGWGSPYNEQFF	TGTGCCAGCAGCGTAGAATATTTGGGGTGGGGGAGTCCTTACAATGAGCAGTTCTTC
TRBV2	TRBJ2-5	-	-	CASSEGPGGQETQYF	TGTGCCAGCAGTGAAGGCCCTGGCGGCCAAGAGACCCAGTACTTC
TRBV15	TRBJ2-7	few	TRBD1	CATSRDLGQGSYEQYF	TGTGCCACCAGCAGAGACCTAGGACAGGGCTCCTACGAGCAGTACTTC
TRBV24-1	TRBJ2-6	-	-	CATSDLARNPSGANVLTF	TGTGCCACCAGTGATTTGGCCAGGAATCCTTCTGGGGCCAACGTCCTGACTTTC
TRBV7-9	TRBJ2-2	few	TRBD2	CASSSPGTRVTGELFF	TGTGCCAGCAGCTCGCCCGGGACTAGAGTTACCGGGGAGCTGTTTTTT
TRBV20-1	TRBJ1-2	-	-	CSARGPPGEYGYTF	TGCAGTGCTAGAGGACCTCCCGGGGAATATGGCTACACCTTC
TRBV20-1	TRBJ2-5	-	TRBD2	CSAEGLAGGPKETQYF	TGCAGTGCCGAGGGACTAGCGGGAGGGCCTAAGGAGACCCAGTACTTC
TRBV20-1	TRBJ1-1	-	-	CSAREFMENTEAFF	TGCAGTGCTAGAGAGTTTATGGAGAACACTGAAGCTTTCTTT
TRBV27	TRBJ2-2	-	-	CASSLQDFANTGELFF	TGTGCCAGCAGTTTACAGGATTTCGCGAACACCGGGGAGCTGTTTTTT
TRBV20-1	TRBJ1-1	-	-	CSASPQGPTEAFF	TGCAGTGCTAGCCCTCAGGGACCCACTGAAGCTTTCTTT
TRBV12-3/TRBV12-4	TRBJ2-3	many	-	CASSLFGSSTDTQYF	TGTGCCAGCAGTTTATTCGGCAGCAGCACAGATACGCAGTATTTT
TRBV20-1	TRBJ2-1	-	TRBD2	CSARSGTSGGFYNEQFF	TGCAGTGCTCGCTCCGGGACTAGCGGGGGGTTCTACAATGAGCAGTTCTTC
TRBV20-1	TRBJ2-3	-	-	CSASDSGYTQYF	TGCAGTGCTAGTGATTCGGGGTATACGCAGTATTTT
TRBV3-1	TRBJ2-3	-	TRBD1	CASSQGTGIHTDTQYF	TGTGCCAGCAGCCAAGGGACAGGGATCCACACAGATACGCAGTATTTT
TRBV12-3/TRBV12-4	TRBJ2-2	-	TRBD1	CASSFGTENTGELFF	TGTGCCAGCAGTTTCGGGACAGAGAACACCGGGGAGCTGTTTTTT
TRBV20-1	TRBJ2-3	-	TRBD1	CSARPGTGMADTQYF	TGCAGTGCTAGACCGGGGACAGGGATGGCAGATACGCAGTATTTT
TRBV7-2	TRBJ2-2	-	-	CASSLTDTGGELFF	TGTGCCAGCAGCTTGACCGACACTGGCGGGGAGCTGTTTTTT
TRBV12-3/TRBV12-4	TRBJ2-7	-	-	CASSLSDRPFYEQYF	TGTGCCAGCAGCTTATCGGACCGTCCCTTTTACGAGCAGTACTTC
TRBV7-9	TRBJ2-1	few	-	CASSLWGVKGWIHEQFF	TGTGCCAGCAGCTTATGGGGGGTGAAAGGGTGGATCCATGAGCAGTTCTTC
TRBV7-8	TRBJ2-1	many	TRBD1	CASGRQGAYNEQFF	TGTGCCAGCGGGAGACAGGGGGCCTACAATGAGCAGTTCTTC
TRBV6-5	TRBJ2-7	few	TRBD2	CASSSYKAGGYEQYF	TGTGCCAGCAGTTCATACAAAGCGGGGGGGTACGAGCAGTACTTC
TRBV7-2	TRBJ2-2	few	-	CASSLQGWLNTGELFF	TGTGCCAGCAGCCTCCAGGGGTGGCTCAACACCGGGGAGCTGTTTTTT
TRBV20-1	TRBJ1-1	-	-	CSARSGQNAEAFF	TGCAGTGCTAGAAGCGGACAGAACGCTGAAGCTTTCTTT
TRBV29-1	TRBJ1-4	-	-	CSVRDTATNEKLFF	TGCAGCGTTAGGGACACTGCAACTAATGAAAAACTGTTTTTT